A single sample is the source of the 9 T cell receptor beta chains below, sequenced in a study of CD8 T cells in Susac syndrome. Random hexamers were used to reverse transcribe roughly 0.45 to 1 ug of RNA. TCRdb fed the immunoSEQ multiplex PCR reads into MiXCR, producing one record per CDR3 protein. The sample yields 75,000 to 95,000 distinct CDR3 sequences, roughly 96% seen once. The source material was CD8+ T cells from PBMCs. The origin of the receptors is a human donor with Susac syndrome.

This clonotype was picked up one time. The genes are TRBV20-1 and TRBJ1-1; D remains ambiguous. CDR3 length: 13 residues. V lost 5 bases, J lost 9 bases, and 19 bases lay in between. Germline assignment: CDR1 DFQATT and CDR2 SNEGSKA (reference sequence). CDR3 amino acids: CSALGDWAGKAFF. CDR3 DNA: TGCAGTGCTCTCGGTGATTGGGCGGGTAAAGCTTTCTTT.

This chain joins TRBV29-1 and TRBJ2-7; 7 nucleotides agree with TRBD1. The CDR3 length is 12 residues. CDR1 is SQVTM and CDR2 is ANQGSEA in the germline V gene. V was clipped by 7 bases and J by 2 bases; unmatched bases: 5. The CDR3 DNA follows: TGCAGCGCCCTGACAGGGCCCTACGAGCAGTACTTC. It encodes CSALTGPYEQYF.

V usage is TRBV20-1 and J usage is TRBJ2-7; D gene unclear. V gave up 5 bases and J gave up 3 bases, with 14 bases separating them. The CDR3 contains 13 residues. Germline values: CDR1 DFQATT, CDR2 SNEGSKA (reference sequence). CDR3 protein: CSAELGLGYEQYF. The CDR3 nucleotides read TGCAGTGCTGAGTTGGGTCTCGGCTACGAGCAGTACTTC.

The chain couples TRBV20-1 to TRBJ2-2; TRBD2 aligns across 14 bases. The CDR3 sequence is 15 residues long. The germline gives CDR1 DFQATT, CDR2 SNEGSKA (reference sequence). The junction had 4 bases not matched to a gene; V was cut back by 5 bases and J by 5 bases. As DNA, the CDR3 is TGCAGTGCTTTGGGACTAGCGGGGGAAACCGGGGAGCTGTTTTTT. Translated: CSALGLAGETGELFF.

The rearrangement joins TRBV20-1 to TRBJ2-1; TRBD1 agrees at 7 bases. Germline CDR1 DFQATT, CDR2 SNEGSKA (reference sequence). The trim removed 3 bases at V and 12 bases at J, leaving 8 bases unmatched. This CDR3 spans 12 amino acids. The CDR3 here is CSARLGGSGQFF. The CDR3 DNA is TGCAGTGCTAGGTTAGGGGGCTCTGGGCAGTTCTTC.

The chain employs TRBV20-1 and TRBJ2-1; D gene uncertain. Germline CDR1 and CDR2: DFQATT and SNEGSKA (reference sequence). Trimming shortened V by 3 bases and J by 1 base, and 7 bases separated the two germline ends. The CDR3 sequence is 13 residues long. In nucleotides, the CDR3 is TGCAGTGCTAGTAACCCGTCCTACAATGAGCAGTTCTTC. Protein sequence: CSASNPSYNEQFF.

V is TRBV11-2 and J is TRBJ1-4, with 7 nucleotides matching TRBD1. CDR1 is SGHAT, CDR2 FQNNGV, per germline. The CDR3 totals 13 residues. After removal of 9 bases from V and 6 bases from J, the junction contained 7 bases not matched to a gene. The CDR3 is CASRPGQYEKLFF. Here the CDR3 DNA reads TGTGCCAGTCGGCCGGGACAGTATGAAAAACTGTTTTTT.

The V and J genes are TRBV30 and TRBJ1-6; 8 positions match TRBD1. The V gene end was trimmed by 1 base and the J gene end by 7 bases; junction bases not matched to a gene: 6. This CDR3 spans 15 amino acids. Germline values: CDR1 GTSNPN, CDR2 SVGIG (reference sequence). This CDR3 is CAWSGSRDRNSPLHF. The DNA of the CDR3 is TGTGCCTGGAGTGGGTCGCGGGACAGGAATTCACCCCTCCACTTT. The whole variable domain, filled in from reference TRBV30 and TRBJ1-6, reads SQTIHQWPATLVQPVGSPLSLECTVEGTSNPNLYWYRQAAGRGLQLLFYSVGIGQISSEVPQNLSASRPQDRQFILSSKKLLLSDSGFYLCAWSGSRDRNSPLHFGNGTRLTVT.

The chain has TRBV30 and TRBJ1-1, with D tentatively TRBD1 (6 bases). This CDR3 has 15 amino acids. Germline lookup yields CDR1 GTSNPN and CDR2 SVGIG (reference sequence). V was shortened by 5 bases and J by 1 base, with 17 bases between the two germline ends. CDR3 protein: CAWSWEQGPNTEAFF. The CDR3 DNA reads TGTGCCTGGTCTTGGGAACAGGGTCCGAACACTGAAGCTTTCTTT.